This T cell receptor beta chain emerged from a study of blood T cells in healthy people across ages. Next came a second PCR, run for about 6 to 11 cycles, which used a sample-barcoded 5' primer along with a J-beta primer mix. TCRdb independently ran MiXCR on the 5' RACE reads; one entry per CDR3 protein. The sample comprises some 1 million distinct CDR3 sequences, more than 35% of which are singletons, and approximately 17% rests with the top ten. J gave up 2 bases and V 2 bases, and 4 bases lay outside the gene matches. The CDR3 length is 15 residues. Per the germline V gene, CDR1 is SGHVS and CDR2 is FQNEAQ. Isolated per sample were at least 6 million PBMCs.

The sequenced sample was blood. The genes are TRBV7-8 and TRBJ2-3; TRBD2 agrees at 7 bases. This TCR derives from an older woman in good health. The CDR3 reads CASSLTSANTDTQYF. The CDR3 DNA follows: TGTGCCAGCAGCTTAACTAGCGCCAACACAGATACGCAGTATTTT.